These 3 T cell receptor beta chains were sequenced from one sample in a study of CD8 T cells in ankylosing spondylitis. MiXCR, run by TCRdb on the 5' RACE reads, gives a single entry per CDR3 protein. The sample has about 250,000 distinct CDR3 sequences, roughly a tenth seen once. Sequenced input: blood, either unsorted or a sorted T cell fraction (not recorded which). Receptor source: a male donor with ankylosing spondylitis or in good health (not recorded which).

This clonotype was observed at least ten times. The rearrangement uses TRBV11-2 and TRBJ2-1; 7 bases line up with TRBD2. CDR1 SGHAT and CDR2 FQNNGV come from the germline V gene. The J segment lost 5 bases and the V segment lost 8 bases, leaving 9 bases of the junction unmatched. CDR3 length: 14 residues. Here the CDR3 DNA reads TGTGCCAGCCGCCGTCTGGGAGGGGACAATGAGCAGTTCTTC. Its translation: CASRRLGGDNEQFF.

This clonotype was counted many times. The chain is built from TRBV20-1 and TRBJ2-2, with D perhaps TRBD2 (6 bases). CDR1 and CDR2 (germline): DFQATT, SNEGSKA (reference sequence). The CDR3 covers 14 residues. Trimming cost V 5 bases and J 6 bases, with 16 bases left between them. The CDR3 DNA reads as TGCAGTGCTTTAGGGAGGAGTTCGTCCGGGGAGCTGTTTTTT. It is translated as CSALGRSSSGELFF.

This clonotype has a handful of counts. The chain is built from TRBV7-2 and TRBJ2-3, with 7 bases aligning to TRBD2. The V gene end was trimmed by 1 base and the J gene end by 3 bases; junction bases not matched to a gene: 16. Germline CDR1 and CDR2: SGHTA and FQGNSA. The length of the CDR3 is 19 residues. CDR3 protein: CASSLEGPTTVGRTDTQYF. CDR3 nucleotide sequence: TGTGCCAGCAGCTTAGAGGGGCCAACGACAGTCGGGAGGACAGATACGCAGTATTTT.